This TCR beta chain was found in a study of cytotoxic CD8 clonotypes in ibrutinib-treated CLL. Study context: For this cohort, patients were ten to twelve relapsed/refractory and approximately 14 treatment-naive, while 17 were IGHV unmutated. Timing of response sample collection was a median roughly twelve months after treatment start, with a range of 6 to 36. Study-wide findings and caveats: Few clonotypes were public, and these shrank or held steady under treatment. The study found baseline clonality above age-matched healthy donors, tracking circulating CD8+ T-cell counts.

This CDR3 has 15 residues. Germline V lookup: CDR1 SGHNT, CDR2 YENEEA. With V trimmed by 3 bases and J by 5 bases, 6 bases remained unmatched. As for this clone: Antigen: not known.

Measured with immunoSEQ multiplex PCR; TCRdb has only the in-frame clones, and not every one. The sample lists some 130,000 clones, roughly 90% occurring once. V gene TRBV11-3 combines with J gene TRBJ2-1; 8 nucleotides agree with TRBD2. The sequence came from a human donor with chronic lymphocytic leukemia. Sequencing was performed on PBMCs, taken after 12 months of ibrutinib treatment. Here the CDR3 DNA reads TGTGCCAGCAGCTTTAGGGGCGGGAGGCACAATGAGCAGTTCTTC. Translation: CASSFRGGRHNEQFF.